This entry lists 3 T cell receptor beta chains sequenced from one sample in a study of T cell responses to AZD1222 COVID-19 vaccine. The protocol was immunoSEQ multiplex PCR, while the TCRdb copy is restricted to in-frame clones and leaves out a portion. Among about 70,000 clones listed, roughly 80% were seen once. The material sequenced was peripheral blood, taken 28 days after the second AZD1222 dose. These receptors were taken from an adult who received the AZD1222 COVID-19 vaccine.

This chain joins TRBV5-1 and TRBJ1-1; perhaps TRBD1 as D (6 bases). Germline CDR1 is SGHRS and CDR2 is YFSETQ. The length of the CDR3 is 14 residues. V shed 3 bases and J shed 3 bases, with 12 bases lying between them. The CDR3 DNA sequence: TGCGCCAGCAGCTCGACAGGCTTGTACACTGAAGCTTTCTTT. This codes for CASSSTGLYTEAFF.

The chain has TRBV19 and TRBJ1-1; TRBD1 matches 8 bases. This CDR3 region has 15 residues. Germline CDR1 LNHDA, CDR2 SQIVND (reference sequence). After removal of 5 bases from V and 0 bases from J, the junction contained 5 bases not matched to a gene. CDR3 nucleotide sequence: TGTGCCAGTAGTGACAGGGGTCGAATGAACACTGAAGCTTTCTTT. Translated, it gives CASSDRGRMNTEAFF.

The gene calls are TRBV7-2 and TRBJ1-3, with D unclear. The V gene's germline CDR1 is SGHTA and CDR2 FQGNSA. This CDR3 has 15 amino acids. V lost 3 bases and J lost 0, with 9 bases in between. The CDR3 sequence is CASSFRSFSGNTIYF. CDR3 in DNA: TGTGCCAGCAGCTTTAGGTCGTTCTCTGGAAACACCATATATTTT. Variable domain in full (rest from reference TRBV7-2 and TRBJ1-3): GAGVSQSPSNKVTEKGKDVELRCDPISGHTALYWYRQSLGQGLEFLIYFQGNSAPDKSGLPSDRFSAERTGGSVSTLTIQRTQQEDSAVYLCASSFRSFSGNTIYFGEGSWLTVV.